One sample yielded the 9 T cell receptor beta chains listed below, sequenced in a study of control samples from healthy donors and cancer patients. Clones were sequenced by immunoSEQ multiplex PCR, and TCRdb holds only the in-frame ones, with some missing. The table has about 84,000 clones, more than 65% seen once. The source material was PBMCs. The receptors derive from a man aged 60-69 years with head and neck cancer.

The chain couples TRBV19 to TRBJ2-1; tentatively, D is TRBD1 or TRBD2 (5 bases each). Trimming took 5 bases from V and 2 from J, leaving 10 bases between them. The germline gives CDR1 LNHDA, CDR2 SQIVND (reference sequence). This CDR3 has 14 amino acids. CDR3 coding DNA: TGTGCCAGTAGTCATACGGGACCCTACAATGAGCAGTTCTTC. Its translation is CASSHTGPYNEQFF. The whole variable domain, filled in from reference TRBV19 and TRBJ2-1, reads DGGITQSPKYLFRKEGQNVTLSCEQNLNHDAMYWYRQDPGQGLRLIYYSQIVNDFQKGDIAEGYSVSREKKESFPLTVTSAQKNPTAFYLCASSHTGPYNEQFFGPGTRLTVL.

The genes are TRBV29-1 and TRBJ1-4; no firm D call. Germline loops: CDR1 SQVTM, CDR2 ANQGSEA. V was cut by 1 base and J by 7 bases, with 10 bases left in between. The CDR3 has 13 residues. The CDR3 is CSVEGGGSEKLFF. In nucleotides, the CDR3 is TGCAGCGTTGAAGGGGGAGGGAGTGAAAAACTGTTTTTT.

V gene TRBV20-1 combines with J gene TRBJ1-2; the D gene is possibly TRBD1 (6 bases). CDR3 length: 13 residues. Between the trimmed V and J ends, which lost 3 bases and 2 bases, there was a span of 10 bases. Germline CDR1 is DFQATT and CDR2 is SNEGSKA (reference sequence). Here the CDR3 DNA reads TGCAGTGCTAGTGCGACAGGCAACTATGGCTACACCTTC. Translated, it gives CSASATGNYGYTF.

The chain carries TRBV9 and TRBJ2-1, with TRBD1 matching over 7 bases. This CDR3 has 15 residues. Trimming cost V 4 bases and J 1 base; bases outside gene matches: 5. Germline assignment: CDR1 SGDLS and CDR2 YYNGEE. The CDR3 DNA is TGTGCCAGCAGCCCGAACAGGGGTTCCTACAATGAGCAGTTCTTC. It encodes CASSPNRGSYNEQFF.

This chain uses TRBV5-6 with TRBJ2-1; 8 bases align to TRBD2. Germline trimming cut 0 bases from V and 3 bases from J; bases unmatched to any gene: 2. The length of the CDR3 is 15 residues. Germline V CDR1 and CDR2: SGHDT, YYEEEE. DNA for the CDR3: TGTGCCAGCAGCTTGGTGGGACTAGACTACAATGAGCAGTTCTTC. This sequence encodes CASSLVGLDYNEQFF. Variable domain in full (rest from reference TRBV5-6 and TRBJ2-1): DAGVTQSPTHLIKTRGQQVTLRCSPKSGHDTVSWYQQALGQGPQFIFQYYEEEERQRGNFPDRFSGHQFPNYSSELNVNALLLGDSALYLCASSLVGLDYNEQFFGPGTRLTVL.

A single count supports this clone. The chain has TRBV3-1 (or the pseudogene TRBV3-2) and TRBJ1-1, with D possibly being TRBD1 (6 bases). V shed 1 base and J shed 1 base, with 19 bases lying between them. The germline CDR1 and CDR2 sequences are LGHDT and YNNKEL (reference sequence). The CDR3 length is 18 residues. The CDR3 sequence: CASSQVAPGGGGNTEAFF. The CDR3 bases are TGTGCCAGCAGCCAAGTAGCGCCCGGGGGGGGCGGGAACACTGAAGCTTTCTTT.

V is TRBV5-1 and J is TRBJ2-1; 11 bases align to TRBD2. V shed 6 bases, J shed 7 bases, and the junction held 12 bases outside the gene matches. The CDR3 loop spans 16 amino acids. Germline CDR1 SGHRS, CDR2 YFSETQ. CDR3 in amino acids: CASTGILAGGGNEQFF. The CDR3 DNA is TGCGCCAGCACGGGGATTCTAGCGGGAGGAGGGAATGAGCAGTTCTTC.

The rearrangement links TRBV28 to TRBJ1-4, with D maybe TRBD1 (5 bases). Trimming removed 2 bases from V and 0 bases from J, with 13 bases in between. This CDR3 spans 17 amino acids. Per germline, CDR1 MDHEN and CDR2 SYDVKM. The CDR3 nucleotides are TGTGCCAGCAGTTTACGGACACGCAAAGCAACTAATGAAAAACTGTTTTTT. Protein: CASSLRTRKATNEKLFF.

The CDR3 spells CASSETREQFF. CDR3 DNA sequence: TGTGCCAGCAGCGAAACCAGAGAGCAGTTCTTC. This chain connects TRBV4-2 to TRBJ2-1; the D is unclear. CDR3 length: 11 residues. In germline, CDR1 is LGHNA, CDR2 YNFKEQ. V shed 5 bases and J shed 10 bases, with 9 bases lying between them.